A selection of T cell receptor beta chains follows, all from one sample in a study of T cell responses to AZD1222 COVID-19 vaccine. The data were produced by immunoSEQ multiplex PCR, yet TCRdb's version contains in-frame clones alone and is incomplete. The profile shows some 140,000 clones, 93% of them singletons. Sequencing used peripheral blood, obtained on day 0 of AZD1222 vaccination. The receptors were sampled from an adult in good health. Each CDR3 is given without its conserved first and last residue.

TRBV12-3/TRBV12-4	TRBJ2-3	ASSLAETDTQY
TRBV7-6	TRBJ1-2	ASRAWKGPDSLGYT
TRBV18	TRBJ1-2	ASSLLDSHPGYT
TRBV2	TRBJ1-2	ASSEFPLNYGYT
TRBV2	TRBJ1-2	ASSDPGVPRANYGYT
TRBV30	TRBJ1-1	AWGTGGENTEAF
TRBV5-6	TRBJ1-5	ASSVDSSNQPQH
TRBV6-5	TRBJ1-2	ASSYSGQNYGYT
TRBV7-9	TRBJ2-6	ASSLGVRGPSGANVLT
TRBV30	TRBJ1-2	AWRDRRYGYT
TRBV10-3	TRBJ1-5	AISDRAQPQH
TRBV7-9	TRBJ2-5	ASSLGRQVRVVETQY
TRBV6-5	TRBJ1-2	ASSASPGSYGYT
TRBV27	TRBJ2-1	ASSNSGQGVTNEQF
TRBV11-2	TRBJ1-1	ASSIQGNTEAF
TRBV7-6	TRBJ2-1	ASSSRTGLSYNEQF
TRBV12-3/TRBV12-4	TRBJ2-5	ASSTRVQETQY
TRBV18	TRBJ2-3	ASSLEGAGATDTQY
TRBV11-2	TRBJ2-1	ASNLGGGGQF
TRBV25-1	TRBJ1-2	ASSPGGESSGYT
TRBV7-8	TRBJ1-2	ASSSGPLYGYT
TRBV24-1	TRBJ1-5	ATSGGYNQPQH
TRBV12-3/TRBV12-4	TRBJ1-2	ASIRTGGYGYT
TRBV7-3	TRBJ2-1	ASSLTPAGLEQF
TRBV19	TRBJ2-2	ASTPFTGELF
TRBV12-3/TRBV12-4	TRBJ1-3	ASSLVNGNTIY
TRBV27	TRBJ2-1	ASSGNRGFSYNEQF
TRBV5-4	TRBJ2-1	ASSWGGDNEQF
TRBV12-3/TRBV12-4	TRBJ2-1	ASTMDRVVQF
TRBV5-1	TRBJ2-7	ASSLGQGEGEQY
TRBV2	TRBJ1-2	ASRPQGAQGYT
TRBV5-1	TRBJ2-1	ASSSDHNEQF
TRBV13	TRBJ1-2	ASSLGTPGYT
TRBV5-6	TRBJ2-7	ASSRTGARYEQY
TRBV5-5	TRBJ2-1	ASSPTGLAGNEQF
TRBV3-1/TRBV3-2	TRBJ1-2	ASSPRASYGYT
TRBV6-5	TRBJ2-5	ASSFNRGQETQY
TRBV19	TRBJ1-1	ASSIIGTGNTEAF
TRBV30	TRBJ2-3	AWSGQGHTQY
TRBV5-1	TRBJ2-7	ASSLGLAGGLYEQY
TRBV19	TRBJ1-2	ASSWSGGQNYGYT
TRBV7-9	TRBJ1-2	ASSLQGYGYT
TRBV9	TRBJ2-7	ASSVGKKGKWGEQY
TRBV6-5	TRBJ1-4	ASSYTGSGAEKLF
TRBV4-1	TRBJ2-1	ASSQDPDSNSYNEQF
TRBV9	TRBJ2-3	ASSPNAGQGTDTQY
TRBV10-3	TRBJ2-2	AISQTGGDTGELF
TRBV11-2	TRBJ1-3	ASSLVTGGSGNTIY
TRBV21-1	TRBJ1-5	ASRTGQKGQRNQPQH
TRBV1	TRBJ2-7	TSSPETRGYEQY
TRBV4-2	TRBJ1-2	ASSHPEQGPHLNYGYT
TRBV21-1	TRBJ1-5	ASSPAMPQH
TRBV5-1	TRBJ2-7	ASSFLGQTYEQY
TRBV9	TRBJ1-6	ASSVVGGGYSPLH
TRBV11-2	TRBJ1-1	ASSFTGVEAF